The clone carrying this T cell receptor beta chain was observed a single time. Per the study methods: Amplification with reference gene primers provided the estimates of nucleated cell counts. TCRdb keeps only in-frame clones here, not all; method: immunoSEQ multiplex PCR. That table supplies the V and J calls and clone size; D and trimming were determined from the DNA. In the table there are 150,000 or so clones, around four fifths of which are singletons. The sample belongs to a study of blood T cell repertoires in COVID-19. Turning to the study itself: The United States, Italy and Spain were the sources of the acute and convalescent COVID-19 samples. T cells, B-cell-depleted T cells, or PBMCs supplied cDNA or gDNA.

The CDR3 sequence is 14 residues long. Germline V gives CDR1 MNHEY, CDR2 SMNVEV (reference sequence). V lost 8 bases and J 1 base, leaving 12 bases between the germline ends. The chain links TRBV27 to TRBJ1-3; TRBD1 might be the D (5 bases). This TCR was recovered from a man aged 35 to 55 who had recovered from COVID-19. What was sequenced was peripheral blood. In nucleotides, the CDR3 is TGTGCCAGCGCTGCTAGGGGATCTGGAAACACCATATATTTT. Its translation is CASAARGSGNTIYF.